The 32 T cell receptor beta chains listed next were all sequenced from one sample in a study of T and B cells in COVID-19 patients. Blood genomic DNA input for TRB amplification was roughly 250-500 ng. BIOMED2 TRB-A/B primer pools were used in multiplex TRB PCR. TCRdb re-analysed the multiplex PCR reads in MiXCR, keeping a single row per CDR3 protein. The sample consists of under 4,500 distinct CDR3 sequences, around 20% of them appearing once. Sequenced sample: blood. The receptors were sampled from a human donor with active COVID-19.

This clonotype is classed as medium-sized. For the CDR3, the DNA is TGTGCCAGCAGCCCTGGTCGCCTCCAGTCCGGGGAGCTGTTTTTT. This codes for CASSPGRLQSGELFF. This sequence joins TRBV12-3 or TRBV12-4 and TRBJ2-2, with D unclear. This CDR3 contains 15 residues. Trimming pared 6 bases from V and 6 bases from J, leaving 17 bases between.

This clonotype has only a few counts. The V gene is TRBV21-1, the J gene TRBJ1-2; the table's D call TRBD1 went unverified against the DNA. TRBV21-1 represents a pseudogene. This CDR3 is built from 17 residues. This CDR3 is CASSLYSGTLYCRGYTF. Written as DNA, the CDR3 is TGTGCCAGCAGCTTATATTCCGGGACCCTTTATTGTCGGGGCTACACCTTC.

This clonotype has just one count. The CDR3 is CASSAETGGYEQYF. The CDR3 bases are TGTGCCAGTAGTGCCGAGACAGGGGGCTACGAGCAGTACTTC. The chain is built from TRBV19 and TRBJ2-7; 9 bases align to TRBD1. Trimming took 5 bases from V and 3 from J; bases not matched to a gene: 5. Looked up from germline, CDR1 is LNHDA and CDR2 is SQIVND (reference sequence). This CDR3 has 14 residues.

On this clonotype itself: The DNA is omitted, as the CDR3 cannot be located on it reliably, and the CDR3 follows TCRdb's listing. V gene TRBV5-6 combines with J gene TRBJ2-3; the listed D gene, TRBD1, was not tested against the DNA. In germline, CDR1 is SGHDT, CDR2 YYEEEE. The CDR3 extends over 22 residues, inclusive of both ends. This CDR3 is CASSLGGAYEQYFGPGTDTQYF.

By its share, this clonotype is medium-sized. CDR3 loop: CASRRTGPSYTF. CDR3 in DNA: TGTGCCAGCAGAAGGACAGGGCCAAGCTACACCTTC. The chain recombines TRBV5-4 with TRBJ1-2, with 8 nucleotides matching TRBD1. Per germline, CDR1 SGHNT and CDR2 YYREEE (reference sequence). Trimming took 5 bases from V and 9 from J; bases not matched to a gene: 6. The CDR3 loop spans 12 amino acids.

The chain recombines TRBV5-6 with TRBJ1-5; D is undetermined. The CDR3 totals 14 residues. The germline CDR1 and CDR2 sequences are SGHDT and YYEEEE. Trimming removed 0 bases from V and 4 bases from J, with 8 bases in between. In nucleotides, the CDR3 is TGTGCCAGCAGCTTGGAGGGAGCAAATCAGCCCCAGCATTTT. Translated, it gives CASSLEGANQPQHF.

The J gene is TRBJ1-4, the V gene TRBV2, with no clear D. V lost 8 bases and J lost 6, with 13 bases in between. CDR3 length: 13 residues. The germline V gene has CDR1 SNHLY and CDR2 FYNNEI. CDR3 sequence reads: CASGWGVDEKLFF. DNA for the CDR3: TGTGCCAGCGGGTGGGGAGTGGATGAAAAACTGTTTTTT.

By share of the sample, this clonotype is medium-sized (0.01 to 0.1%). This sequence joins TRBV24-1 and TRBJ2-2, with 7 bases aligning to TRBD1. V shed 2 bases, J shed 10 bases, and the junction held 6 bases outside the gene matches. Germline V gives CDR1 KGHDR, CDR2 SFDVKD. The CDR3 has 14 amino acids. CDR3 in DNA: TGTGCCACCAGTGATTCAGGGGGAGCGGAGGAGCTGTTTTTT. The encoded protein is CATSDSGGAEELFF.

This chain joins TRBV29-1 and TRBJ1-2; the match to TRBD1 covers 11 bases. CDR1 is SQVTM, CDR2 ANQGSEA, per germline. V shed 1 base, J shed 6 bases, and the junction held 4 bases outside the gene matches. The CDR3 sequence is 14 residues long. Here the CDR3 reads CSVEAGTGGHGYTF. In nucleotides, the CDR3 is TGCAGCGTTGAAGCTGGGACAGGGGGTCATGGCTACACCTTC.

Sample share makes this clonotype medium-sized. The V and J genes are TRBV27 and TRBJ1-2; 10 nucleotides agree with TRBD1. With 5 bases clipped from V and 2 bases from J, the junction kept 2 bases outside the gene matches. Germline-derived CDR1 and CDR2 are MNHEY and SMNVEV (reference sequence). The CDR3 extends over 14 amino acids. The DNA of the CDR3 is TGTGCCAGCAGTAGGGACAGGGGAAACTATGGCTACACCTTC. It yields the protein CASSRDRGNYGYTF.

In this sample, this clonotype is medium-sized. The CDR3 nucleotides read TGTGCCAGCAGTTTAGGGTTGAGAGCTGGCTACACCTTC. It specifies CASSLGLRAGYTF. The chain carries TRBV27 and TRBJ1-2; D gene uncertain. V was clipped by 2 bases and J by 7 bases, with 11 bases between them. Per germline, CDR1 MNHEY and CDR2 SMNVEV (reference sequence). The length of the CDR3 is 13 residues.

By sample share, this clonotype is medium-sized. This rearrangement joins TRBV19 to TRBJ1-1, with D tentatively TRBD1 (6 bases). CDR3 length: 15 residues. With 2 bases removed from V and 2 bases from J, the gap between germline ends came to 12 bases. Germline V gene sequence: CDR1 LNHDA, CDR2 SQIVND (reference sequence). CDR3 residues: CASSITGSYNTEAFF. Here the CDR3 DNA reads TGTGCCAGTAGTATAACAGGGAGTTATAACACTGAAGCTTTCTTT.

This chain uses TRBV11-2 with TRBJ2-7, with D unclear. This CDR3 region has 17 residues. Germline V gene sequence: CDR1 SGHAT, CDR2 FQNNGV. Trimming shortened V by 1 base and J by 0 bases, and 16 bases separated the two germline ends. The CDR3 spells CASSLARNLWNSYEQYF. CDR3 in DNA: TGTGCCAGCAGCTTAGCTCGTAATCTCTGGAACTCCTACGAGCAGTACTTC.

The chain carries TRBV12-3 or TRBV12-4 and TRBJ2-5; 10 positions agree with TRBD2. The CDR3 consists of 16 residues. After removal of 6 bases from V and 2 bases from J, the junction contained 9 bases not matched to a gene. CDR3 sequence (DNA): TGTGCCAGCAGGGTCCCGGGACTAGCGAAGCAAGAGACCCAGTACTTC. This sequence encodes CASRVPGLAKQETQYF.

The chain couples TRBV7-2 to TRBJ2-1; perhaps TRBD2 as D (6 bases). V lost 5 bases and J 6 bases, leaving 20 bases between the germline ends. The CDR3 length is 16 residues. The germline V gene encodes CDR1 SGHTA and CDR2 FQGNSA. The DNA of the CDR3 is TGTGCCAGCAGCCCCCAAGGGACTCTGGGGGTCAATGAGCAGTTCTTC. It codes for CASSPQGTLGVNEQFF.

This clonotype is classed as medium-sized. The chain couples TRBV10-3 to TRBJ2-2; no reliable D call. Germline V lookup: CDR1 ENHRY, CDR2 SYGVKD. Trimming took 5 bases from V and 3 from J, leaving 4 bases between them. This CDR3 comprises 12 residues. As DNA, the CDR3 is TGTGCCATCAGTCGATACACCGGGGAGCTGTTTTTT. Translating it yields CAISRYTGELFF.

The sample holds one count of this clonotype. A much larger clone is a single base away; this may be a read error. The CDR3 DNA reads TGTGCCAGCAGTGTTGCTGGGAGCTCCTACAATGAGCAGTTCTTC. This gives the protein CASSVAGSSYNEQFF. This chain uses TRBV6-2 or TRBV6-3 with TRBJ2-1, with D maybe TRBD2 (5 bases). The V end lost 5 bases, the J end lost 0 bases, and 11 bases lay between the germline ends. The CDR3 extends over 15 amino acids. CDR1 is MNHEY and CDR2 is SVGEGT in the germline V gene.

This clonotype occurred many times. The gene calls are TRBV20-1 and TRBJ2-2; tentatively, D is TRBD2 (6 bases). V was cut by 6 bases and J by 1 base, with 9 bases left in between. The CDR3 runs 13 residues. Germline V gene lookup returns CDR1 DFQATT and CDR2 SNEGSKA (reference sequence). The DNA of the CDR3 is TGCAGTGCCCATAGCGGGAACACCGGGGAGCTGTTTTTT. This encodes CSAHSGNTGELFF.

Judged by abundance, this clonotype is large. This chain links TRBV29-1 with TRBJ2-2, with TRBD1 identical over 11 bases. The germline CDR1 and CDR2 sequences are SQVTM and ANQGSEA. Unmatched junction bases numbered 9, after V lost 7 bases and J lost 2 bases. The CDR3 loop spans 16 amino acids. CDR3 amino acids: CSASPGQGGNTGELFF. CDR3 nucleotides: TGCAGCGCTAGCCCGGGACAGGGGGGAAACACCGGGGAGCTGTTTTTT.

By sample share, this clonotype is medium-sized. The chain links TRBV5-6 to TRBJ1-4; possible D gene TRBD1, 6 bases. This CDR3 spans 15 amino acids. The germline CDR1 and CDR2 sequences are SGHDT and YYEEEE. The ends were cut back, 2 bases at V and 7 bases at J, with 15 bases in the middle. The CDR3 here is CASSFQQGGGEKLFF. The CDR3 region has the DNA TGTGCCAGCAGCTTCCAACAGGGAGGGGGTGAAAAACTGTTTTTT. The whole variable domain, remainder taken from reference TRBV5-6 and TRBJ1-4, is DAGVTQSPTHLIKTRGQQVTLRCSPKSGHDTVSWYQQALGQGPQFIFQYYEEEERQRGNFPDRFSGHQFPNYSSELNVNALLLGDSALYLCASSFQQGGGEKLFFGSGTQLSVL.

This clonotype has just a few counts. At one end the junction does not follow the germline gene, possibly because of a read error. The rearrangement uses TRBV12-3 or TRBV12-4 and TRBJ1-1; 9 bases fit TRBD1. There are 15 residues in the CDR3. The CDR3 bases are TGTGCCAGCAGCAGACCTGGACAGGGGAACGCTGAAGCTTTCTTT. As protein: CASSRPGQGNAEAFF.

Turning to this clonotype: A much larger clone differs by one base, so this may be a read error. The chain links TRBV5-6 to TRBJ1-1, with TRBD1 identical over 11 bases. Per the germline V gene, CDR1 is SGHDT and CDR2 is YYEEEE. The CDR3 is made up of 15 amino acids. The chain's CDR3 is CAGRPAGTGGTEAFF. The CDR3 DNA follows: TGTGCCGGCAGACCCGCCGGGACAGGGGGAACTGAAGCTTTCTTT.

By sample fraction, this clonotype is medium-sized. The rearrangement links TRBV18 to TRBJ2-5; 9 nucleotides agree with TRBD1. The germline V gene has CDR1 KGHSH and CDR2 LQKENI. V was clipped by 3 bases and J by 0 bases; unmatched bases: 8. The CDR3 runs 17 residues. The CDR3 here is CASSPRGTGFYQETQYF. CDR3 nucleotides: TGTGCCAGCTCACCCCGCGGGACAGGGTTCTACCAAGAGACCCAGTACTTC.

The chain employs TRBV20-1 and TRBJ1-2; no clear D. The CDR3 has 16 amino acids. Germline CDR1 and CDR2: DFQATT and SNEGSKA (reference sequence). V gave up 1 base and J gave up 6 bases, with 21 bases separating them. This CDR3 is CSARGGGPSGKDGYTF. CDR3 DNA sequence: TGCAGTGCTAGAGGAGGAGGGCCGAGTGGTAAGGATGGCTACACCTTC.

Relative to its sample, this clonotype is medium-sized. This chain uses TRBV15 with TRBJ1-5, with a weak D call TRBD1 (5 bases). CDR1 is LNHNV, CDR2 YYDKDF, per germline (reference sequence). The CDR3 is 15 residues long. V shed 1 base and J shed 5 bases, with 12 bases lying between them. Written as DNA, the CDR3 is TGTGCCACCAGCAGAGCGGGACTCGGCGATCAGCCCCAGCATTTT. Translation gives CATSRAGLGDQPQHF.

In its sample, this clonotype was seen a few times. The V and J genes are TRBV24-1 and TRBJ2-1, with no clear D. Germline V gene data show CDR1 as KGHDR and CDR2 as SFDVKD. CDR3 length: 16 residues. Between the trimmed V and J ends, which lost 3 bases and 2 bases, there was a span of 13 bases. The CDR3 nucleotides read TGTGCCACCAGTGATCCCCGGCGTTTCGCCTACAATGAGCAGTTCTTC. This encodes CATSDPRRFAYNEQFF.

This clonotype showed up many times. This chain joins TRBV7-2 and TRBJ2-1; D unclear. Trimming removed 3 bases at V and 10 bases at J, with 16 bases between. The CDR3 has 14 amino acids. The germline V gene has CDR1 SGHTA and CDR2 FQGNSA. The CDR3 loop is CASSLSRPSGEQFF. The CDR3 bases are TGTGCCAGCAGCTTGTCTAGGCCGTCCGGGGAGCAGTTCTTC.

Sample share makes this clonotype medium-sized (0.01 to 0.1%). This sequence joins TRBV30 and TRBJ1-1, with D uncertain. CDR3 length: 13 amino acids. Deletions cut 2 bases from V and 1 base from J, with 8 bases between. Germline V gene sequence: CDR1 GTSNPN, CDR2 SVGIG (reference sequence). The CDR3 nucleotides are TGTGCCTGGAGTAAACAGCAGAACACTGAAGCTTTCTTT. It yields the protein CAWSKQQNTEAFF.

This clonotype counts as medium-sized (0.01 to 0.1%). CDR3 sequence reads: CASSLQGVGGNTIYF. The CDR3 coding sequence is TGTGCCAGCAGCCTTCAGGGAGTTGGGGGAAACACCATATATTTT. This chain connects TRBV14 to TRBJ1-3; perhaps TRBD1 as D (5 bases). The V end lost 4 bases, the J end lost 4 bases, and 14 bases lay between the germline ends. The CDR3 sequence is 15 residues long. In germline, CDR1 is SGHDN, CDR2 FVKESK.

This clonotype is labeled medium-sized. Mismatch with germline at one junction end may stem from a read error. The chain recombines TRBV30 with TRBJ2-5, with D tentatively TRBD1 or TRBD2 (5 bases each). CDR1 is GTSNPN, CDR2 SVGIG, per germline (reference sequence). The CDR3 has 11 amino acids. In DNA form, the CDR3 reads TGTGCCTGGATTAGAATAACCGGGACCCTCTTC. It is translated as CAWIRITGTLF.

This clonotype is termed medium-sized. J is TRBJ2-3 and V is TRBV30; TRBD1 is a possible D gene (5 bases). V lost 4 bases to trimming and J lost 4 bases, with 15 bases between them. Germline CDR1 and CDR2: GTSNPN and SVGIG (reference sequence). The CDR3 runs 14 residues. In nucleotides, the CDR3 is TGTGCCTGGAATGGGATCCAGGGCTCAGATACGCAGTATTTT. It yields the protein CAWNGIQGSDTQYF.

By frequency in the sample, this clonotype is medium-sized. The chain has TRBV18 and TRBJ1-1; the match to TRBD1 covers 8 bases. Germline V gives CDR1 KGHSH, CDR2 LQKENI. V shed 1 base, J shed 11 bases, and the junction held 9 bases outside the gene matches. The CDR3 is made up of 14 amino acids. The DNA for the CDR3 is TGTGCCAGCTCACCACTTGAGAACAGGGGGATGGCTTTCTTT. This sequence encodes CASSPLENRGMAFF.